What follows are 31 T cell receptor beta chains derived from one specimen sequenced in a study of cytotoxic CD8 clonotypes in ibrutinib-treated CLL. TCRdb's copy holds only in-frame clones and misses some; the assay was immunoSEQ multiplex PCR. The sample carries 140,000 or so clones, 70% to 80% recorded once. Sequenced material: PBMCs, taken after 12 months of ibrutinib treatment. The receptor source for this set is a human donor with chronic lymphocytic leukemia.

The genes are TRBV30 and TRBJ2-7; 14 bases map to TRBD2. V gave up 3 bases and J gave up 4 bases; unmatched junction bases: 20. CDR1 is GTSNPN, CDR2 SVGIG, per germline (reference sequence). There are 20 residues in the CDR3. CDR3 residues: CAWSHVYDYAGLAGGYEQYF. CDR3 bases: TGTGCCTGGAGCCATGTCTACGACTATGCAGGACTAGCGGGAGGATACGAGCAGTACTTC.

The gene calls are TRBV7-9 and TRBJ2-7; D may be TRBD2 (6 bases). CDR3 size: 15 residues. Trimming shortened V by 4 bases and J by 0 bases, and 13 bases separated the two germline ends. The germline CDR1 and CDR2 sequences are SEHNR and FQNEAQ (reference sequence). CDR3 loop: CASSSRDLSSYEQYF. The CDR3 nucleotides are TGTGCCAGCAGCTCCCGGGACTTGAGCTCCTACGAGCAGTACTTC.

CDR3 DNA sequence: TGTGCCTGGAGTAGGGGGCAGGCTGAAGCTTTCTTT. It is translated as CAWSRGQAEAFF. This rearrangement joins TRBV30 to TRBJ1-1, with TRBD1 identical over 7 bases. Germline trimming cut 2 bases from V and 6 bases from J; bases unmatched to any gene: 3. The CDR3 length is 12 residues. CDR1 and CDR2 from the germline V gene are GTSNPN and SVGIG (reference sequence).

The CDR3 here is CASSLTSVPKNIQYF. CDR3 sequence (DNA): TGTGCCAGTAGTCTAACTAGCGTTCCCAAAAACATTCAGTACTTC. The chain combines TRBV19 with TRBJ2-4; 7 positions agree with TRBD2. The CDR3 length is 15 residues. V trimming: 5 bases; J trimming: 2 bases; junction bases outside the gene matches: 6. Germline V gene sequence: CDR1 LNHDA, CDR2 SQIVND (reference sequence).

This clone appeared a single time. The chain carries TRBV7-6 and TRBJ2-1; TRBD2 matches at 10 bases. The V gene end was trimmed by 3 bases and the J gene end by 2 bases; junction bases not matched to a gene: 1. The CDR3 spans 15 residues. The germline gives CDR1 SGHVS, CDR2 FNYEAQ. The CDR3 sequence: CASSFGTSAYNEQFF. DNA for the CDR3: TGTGCCAGCAGCTTCGGGACTAGCGCCTACAATGAGCAGTTCTTC. Full variable domain (outside the CDR3, taken from reference TRBV7-6 and TRBJ2-1): GAGVSQSPRYKVTKRGQDVALRCDPISGHVSLYWYRQALGQGPEFLTYFNYEAQQDKSGLPNDRFSAERPEGSISTLTIQRTEQRDSAMYRCASSFGTSAYNEQFFGPGTRLTVL.

The rearrangement uses TRBV5-1 and TRBJ1-2; D uncertain. This CDR3 has 14 amino acids. V was pared by 0 bases and J by 10 bases, with 16 bases between. The germline gives CDR1 SGHRS, CDR2 YFSETQ. The CDR3 bases are TGCGCCAGCAGCTTGGCAGTGGTCGCCGCTGACTACACCTTC. Translating it yields CASSLAVVAADYTF. Combining the CDR3 with reference TRBV5-1 and TRBJ1-2 gives the whole variable domain KAGVTQTPRYLIKTRGQQVTLSCSPISGHRSVSWYQQTPGQGLQFLFEYFSETQRNKGNFPGRFSGRQFSNSRSEMNVSTLELGDSALYLCASSLAVVAADYTFGSGTRLTVV.

The chain uses TRBV6-5 and TRBJ1-2, with D tentatively TRBD1 (6 bases). Trimming pared 6 bases from V and 1 base from J, leaving 15 bases between. The germline gives CDR1 MNHEY, CDR2 SVGAGI. This CDR3 is 15 amino acids long. The CDR3: CASRRGAGINYGYTF. The CDR3 bases are TGTGCCAGCAGGCGGGGGGCAGGGATTAACTATGGCTACACCTTC.

CDR3 sequence reads: CASSLPRGSSHRVYF. The CDR3 nucleotides read TGTGCCAGCAGTCTCCCCCGAGGCAGCTCCCATCGGGTGTACTTC. V is TRBV28 and J is TRBJ2-7, with D hard to call. Germline V lookup: CDR1 MDHEN, CDR2 SYDVKM. Trimming took off 5 bases at V and 12 bases at J, with 26 bases between the two ends. This CDR3 has 15 amino acids.

The gene calls are TRBV7-9 and TRBJ1-2; D remains unclear. Germline V gene data show CDR1 as SEHNR and CDR2 as FQNEAQ (reference sequence). This CDR3 has 14 residues. Trimming took off 5 bases at V and 3 bases at J, with 13 bases between the two ends. The CDR3 DNA follows: TGTGCCAGCAGCGTGCCGACATTGGACTATGGCTACACCTTC. This translates into CASSVPTLDYGYTF. Full variable domain (remainder filled in from reference TRBV7-9 and TRBJ1-2): DTGVSQNPRHKITKRGQNVTFRCDPISEHNRLYWYRQTLGQGPEFLTYFQNEAQLEKSRLLSDRFSAERPKGSFSTLEIQRTEQGDSAMYLCASSVPTLDYGYTFGSGTRLTVV.

This clone came up once. The rearrangement uses TRBV6-5 and TRBJ1-5; D is undetermined. The CDR3 has 13 amino acids. Germline V lookup: CDR1 MNHEY, CDR2 SVGAGI. Deletions cut 8 bases from V and 7 bases from J, with 15 bases between. The CDR3 region has the DNA TGTGCCAGCGGGGTCGGGGTTCGGCAGCCCCAGCATTTT. The encoded protein is CASGVGVRQPQHF.

J is TRBJ2-5 and V is TRBV6-1, with 7 bases identical to TRBD1. The CDR3 sequence is 14 residues long. CDR1 and CDR2 from the germline V gene are MNHNS and SASEGT. V lost 4 bases and J lost 1; bases outside the gene matches: 3. The CDR3 coding sequence is TGTGCCAGCAGTGTTACAGGGGTCCAAGAGACCCAGTACTTC. Residues: CASSVTGVQETQYF.

This clone was recorded only once. The gene calls are TRBV13 and TRBJ1-1; D is perhaps TRBD1 (6 bases). Germline lookup yields CDR1 PRHDT and CDR2 FYEKMQ (reference sequence). Trimming removed 3 bases at V and 0 bases at J, with 23 bases between. The CDR3 has 19 amino acids. CDR3 sequence: CASSFPGALWKIMNTEAFF. CDR3 nucleotide sequence: TGTGCCAGCAGCTTCCCGGGGGCGCTTTGGAAAATCATGAACACTGAAGCTTTCTTT.

The DNA of the CDR3 is TGCAGCGTTACGGGACTAGCGGGAGGCTCCTACAATGAGCAGTTCTTC. Its translation is CSVTGLAGGSYNEQFF. The V and J genes are TRBV29-1 and TRBJ2-1, with TRBD2 matching over 15 bases. The CDR3 covers 16 residues. Germline V lookup: CDR1 SQVTM, CDR2 ANQGSEA. V lost 5 bases, J lost 0 bases, and 2 bases stayed unmatched.

The chain employs TRBV27 and TRBJ2-5; D uncertain. TRBJ2-7 explains the end of the DNA better; the J call may be wrong. The CDR3 is 14 residues long. The germline gives CDR1 MNHEY, CDR2 SMNVEV (reference sequence). CDR3 coding DNA: TGTGCCAGCAGTTTATCGTCGGGTTGGTACGAGCAGTACTTC. This sequence encodes CASSLSSGWYEQYF.

This clone has a single count. In nucleotides, the CDR3 is TGCGCCAGCAGCTTGGCCGCTTTCAACACTGAAGCTTTCTTT. Translated: CASSLAAFNTEAFF. This rearrangement joins TRBV5-1 to TRBJ1-1; D gene uncertain. V lost 0 bases, J lost 2 bases, and 8 bases lay in between. This CDR3 is built from 14 residues. Germline lookup yields CDR1 SGHRS and CDR2 YFSETQ.

The chain carries TRBV6-5 and TRBJ2-2; 8 bases line up with TRBD1. The germline V gene encodes CDR1 MNHEY and CDR2 SVGAGI. The J segment lost 4 bases and the V segment lost 6 bases, leaving 7 bases of the junction unmatched. This CDR3 region has 15 residues. CDR3 in amino acids: CASRMGTGGTGELFF. DNA for the CDR3: TGTGCCAGCAGGATGGGGACAGGTGGCACCGGGGAGCTGTTTTTT.

The chain is built from TRBV5-1 and TRBJ2-7; 7 nucleotides agree with TRBD1. Germline V gene sequence: CDR1 SGHRS, CDR2 YFSETQ. The trim removed 0 bases at V and 4 bases at J, leaving 4 bases unmatched. This CDR3 region has 14 residues. CDR3 bases: TGCGCCAGCAGCTTGGGACAGGGTATTTACGAGCAGTACTTC. Amino acid sequence: CASSLGQGIYEQYF.

The V and J genes are TRBV4-2 and TRBJ2-7; TRBD1 is a possible D gene (5 bases). The germline V and J ends were trimmed by 1 base and 4 bases, with 14 bases remaining between them. Germline V gene sequence: CDR1 LGHNA, CDR2 YNFKEQ. The CDR3 covers 15 residues. Written as DNA, the CDR3 is TGTGCCAGCAGCCAAGCGACAGTCTTGTCTTACGAGCAGTACTTC. It codes for CASSQATVLSYEQYF.

The chain is built from TRBV9 and TRBJ1-1, with TRBD1 matching over 9 bases. The CDR3 runs 14 residues. Germline CDR1 is SGDLS and CDR2 is YYNGEE. V was pared by 3 bases and J by 10 bases, with 10 bases of the junction left unmatched. Here the CDR3 DNA reads TGTGCCAGCAGCGGTACAGGGGGCTCGTCCGCAGCTTTCTTT. This gives the protein CASSGTGGSSAAFF.

This clone was seen only once. The CDR3 sequence: CASSILTTPWGRTEQFF. CDR3 coding DNA: TGTGCCAGTAGTATCCTCACTACCCCGTGGGGCCGAACTGAGCAGTTCTTC. V usage is TRBV19 and J usage is TRBJ2-1; maybe TRBD1 (5 bases). Trimming removed 3 bases at V and 9 bases at J, with 24 bases between. Germline V gene data show CDR1 as LNHDA and CDR2 as SQIVND (reference sequence). There are 17 residues in the CDR3.

V and J are TRBV19 and TRBJ2-3, with unresolved D. The ends were cut back, 1 base at V and 7 bases at J, with 6 bases in the middle. In germline, CDR1 is LNHDA, CDR2 SQIVND (reference sequence). This CDR3 is 12 amino acids long. The CDR3 DNA reads as TGTGCCAGTAGTATAGCCGGCAATACGCAGTATTTT. Amino acid sequence: CASSIAGNTQYF.

This chain links TRBV9 with TRBJ1-2; D not certain. This CDR3 has 11 amino acids. Between the trimmed V and J ends, which lost 9 bases and 7 bases, there was a span of 13 bases. Germline V lookup: CDR1 SGDLS, CDR2 YYNGEE. The CDR3 sequence is CATRGWGGYTF. In nucleotides, the CDR3 is TGTGCCACCCGAGGGTGGGGTGGCTACACCTTC.

This clone was counted between two and nine times. The V and J genes are TRBV5-6 and TRBJ2-1, with D hard to call. Per germline, CDR1 SGHDT and CDR2 YYEEEE. This CDR3 is 11 amino acids long. Deletions cut 2 bases from V and 11 bases from J, with 8 bases between. Written as DNA, the CDR3 is TGTGCCAGCAGCTTAGGGTGGAAGCAGTTCTTC. As protein: CASSLGWKQFF.

The genes are TRBV4-1 and TRBJ1-4, with a weak D call TRBD1 (6 bases). CDR1 and CDR2 (germline): MGHRA, YSYEKL. This CDR3 spans 15 amino acids. The ends were cut back, 4 bases at V and 8 bases at J, with 17 bases in the middle. The CDR3 DNA sequence: TGCGCCAGCAGCCTACGTACGGGGGCCTGGGAAAAACTGTTTTTT. It translates to CASSLRTGAWEKLFF.

This clone was counted a few times. The chain recombines TRBV20-1 with TRBJ2-1, with D unclear. CDR1 is DFQATT and CDR2 is SNEGSKA in the germline V gene (reference sequence). With 3 bases removed from V and 8 bases from J, the gap between germline ends came to 8 bases. This CDR3 region has 11 residues. The CDR3 sequence: CSASWADEQFF. As DNA, the CDR3 is TGCAGTGCTAGTTGGGCCGATGAGCAGTTCTTC.

V is TRBV6-5 and J is TRBJ1-2; no clear D gene. Per germline, CDR1 MNHEY and CDR2 SVGAGI. The V end lost 5 bases, the J end lost 7 bases, and 17 bases lay between the germline ends. This CDR3 is 14 amino acids long. CDR3 protein: CASSGGWPVSGYTF. CDR3 sequence (DNA): TGTGCCAGCAGTGGTGGGTGGCCCGTGAGTGGCTACACCTTC.

The CDR3 here is CASSRDSLNTEAFF. The CDR3 DNA reads TGTGCCAGCTCACGTGACAGTCTAAACACTGAAGCTTTCTTT. V usage is TRBV18 and J usage is TRBJ1-1; D may be TRBD1 (5 bases). CDR3 length: 14 residues. CDR1 is KGHSH and CDR2 is LQKENI in the germline V gene. Between the trimmed V and J ends, which lost 4 bases and 2 bases, there was a span of 11 bases. Supplemented by reference TRBV18 and TRBJ1-1, the full variable domain reads NAGVMQNPRHLVRRRGQEARLRCSPMKGHSHVYWYRQLPEEGLKFMVYLQKENIIDESGMPKERFSAEFPKEGPSILRIQQVVRGDSAAYFCASSRDSLNTEAFFGQGTRLTVV.

In this sample, this clone turned up a few times. The genes are TRBV21-1 and TRBJ1-5. TRBV21-1 is annotated as a pseudogene. This CDR3 region has 14 residues. As DNA, the CDR3 is TGTGCCAGCAGCAAAGGTGGGTCAAATCAGCCCCAGCATTTT. Translated: CASSKGGSNQPQHF.

The chain is built from TRBV29-1 and TRBJ2-7; D is ambiguous. CDR1 and CDR2 (germline): SQVTM, ANQGSEA. Trimming took off 3 bases at V and 4 bases at J, with 16 bases between the two ends. This CDR3 contains 14 residues. CDR3 in amino acids: CSVDGLGMGYEQYF. DNA for the CDR3: TGCAGCGTTGATGGGCTGGGGATGGGATACGAGCAGTACTTC.

This clone came up a few times. The chain is built from TRBV4-1 and TRBJ2-2, with 9 bases aligning to TRBD1. The CDR3 sequence is 14 residues long. Germline V gene sequence: CDR1 MGHRA, CDR2 YSYEKL. The junction had 1 base not matched to a gene; V was cut back by 2 bases and J by 6 bases. Here the CDR3 DNA reads TGCGCCAGCAGCCAACGGACAGGGGCCGGGGAGCTGTTTTTT. It codes for CASSQRTGAGELFF.

The chain recombines TRBV20-1 with TRBJ2-5; the D gene is possibly TRBD2 (5 bases). Looked up from germline, CDR1 is DFQATT and CDR2 is SNEGSKA (reference sequence). The length of the CDR3 is 11 residues. V was trimmed by 1 base and J by 10 bases, leaving 10 bases between them. The CDR3 DNA reads as TGCAGTGCTAGAGTTGAGGGCCGCCAGTACTTC. It codes for CSARVEGRQYF.